This passage covers 25 T cell receptor beta chains from one sample sequenced in a study of T cell clonality in common variable immunodeficiency. Generated by immunoSEQ multiplex PCR, the TCRdb table keeps only in-frame clones and is missing some. The record shows under 50,000 clones for this sample, with no singletons present. Sequenced sample: peripheral blood mononuclear cells. The origin of the receptors is a person between 18 and 75 years old in good health.

This clone was recorded at least ten times. The CDR3 is CASSFAGAGTEAFF. The part of the CDR3 DNA that was read is TGTGCCAGCAGTTTTGCAGGGGCGGGCACTGAA. The chain uses TRBV6-2 or TRBV6-3 and TRBJ1-1, with D maybe TRBD1 (6 bases). The read ends 3 residues before the CDR3 terminus; that terminus is restored from the germline J gene. Trimming left V 4 bases short and J 4 bases short, with 13 bases between. The CDR3 runs to 14 residues. The germline gives CDR1 MNHEY, CDR2 SVGEGT.

In this sample, this clone turned up many times. The CDR3 goes on 3 residues after the read ends, and that part is filled in from the germline J gene. This chain uses TRBV19 with TRBJ2-2, with 7 nucleotides matching TRBD1. Germline values: CDR1 LNHDA, CDR2 SQIVND (reference sequence). The CDR3 sequence is 15 residues long. J gave up 3 bases and V 6 bases, and 7 bases lay outside the gene matches. Incomplete CDR3 DNA: TGTGCCAGTAGGACGACAGGGTTTGACACCGGGGAG. Translated, it gives CASRTTGFDTGE. The complete CDR3 protein is CASRTTGFDTGELFF.

This clone showed up just a few times. The read ends 3 residues shy of where the CDR3 ends; the end is completed using the germline J gene. The chain uses TRBV19 and TRBJ2-5; 7 nucleotides match TRBD2. After removal of 6 bases from V and 2 bases from J, the junction contained 3 bases not matched to a gene. The germline V gene encodes CDR1 LNHDA and CDR2 SQIVND (reference sequence). CDR3 length: 13 amino acids. Partial CDR3 DNA: TGTGCCAGTAGGAACGGGGGGCAAGAGACC. Protein: CASRNGGQET. The CDR3 in full is CASRNGGQETQYF.

This clone showed up many times. The read terminates 3 residues before the CDR3 end, so the remaining end is supplied by the germline J gene. Other DNA sequences within the sample encode an identical CDR3. The chain has TRBV20-1 and TRBJ2-6, with 9 bases fitting TRBD1. This CDR3 contains 15 residues. After removal of 3 bases from V and 0 bases from J, the junction contained 0 bases not matched to a gene. Germline V gene lookup returns CDR1 DFQATT and CDR2 SNEGSKA (reference sequence). CDR3 amino acids: CSARTGGSGANVLTF. Incomplete CDR3 DNA: TGCAGTGCTAGGACAGGGGGCTCTGGGGCCAACGTC.

The sample holds many counts of this clone. CDR3 in amino acids: CSAMVIELAKNIQYF. CDR3 DNA (partial): TGCAGTGCCATGGTTATCGAACTAGCCAAAAACATT. The chain recombines TRBV20-1 with TRBJ2-4, with D uncertain. The observed sequence ends 3 residues before the CDR3 terminus, with the missing tail filled in from the germline J gene. CDR3 size: 15 residues. Trimming removed 6 bases at V and 0 bases at J, with 15 bases between. Per germline, CDR1 DFQATT and CDR2 SNEGSKA (reference sequence).

Ten or more counts support this clone. The observed sequence ends 3 residues before the CDR3 terminus, with the missing tail filled in from the germline J gene. The chain couples TRBV5-6 to TRBJ1-5, with D perhaps TRBD1 (5 bases). Trimming cost V 0 bases and J 6 bases, with 10 bases left between them. CDR3 length: 14 amino acids. Germline CDR1 and CDR2: SGHDT and YYEEEE. The CDR3 spells CASSLGQGGQPQHF. The sequenced CDR3 bases are TGTGCCAGCAGCTTGGGTCAGGGCGGTCAGCCC.

This clone was observed many times. The missing CDR3 end, 3 residues past where the read stops, is filled in from the germline J gene. The gene calls are TRBV6-2 or TRBV6-3 and TRBJ2-7; 7 nucleotides agree with TRBD2. This CDR3 contains 15 residues. The germline V gene encodes CDR1 MNHEY and CDR2 SVGEGT. Trimming removed 4 bases from V and 2 bases from J; junction bases left unmatched: 8. The sequenced part of the CDR3 DNA is TGTGCCAGCAGTTCTAGCGGCCAATACCCCTACGAG. It yields the protein CASSSSGQYPYE. The CDR3 as a whole reads CASSSSGQYPYEQYF.

This clone was seen many times. The missing CDR3 end, 3 residues past where the read stops, is filled in from the germline J gene. V usage is TRBV20-1 and J usage is TRBJ2-7, with TRBD1 matching over 7 bases. With V trimmed by 3 bases and J by 5 bases, 4 bases remained unmatched. Germline CDR1 and CDR2: DFQATT and SNEGSKA (reference sequence). CDR3 size: 12 residues. The CDR3 bases that were read are TGCAGTGCTAGGGAAGGGGGCCACGAG. Encoded protein: CSAREGGHE. The whole CDR3 region reads CSAREGGHEQYF.

This clone was counted many times. The CDR3 goes on 3 residues after the read ends, and that part is filled in from the germline J gene. The chain is built from TRBV7-6 and TRBJ2-6; 7 bases are shared with TRBD1. The ends lost 4 bases at V and 4 bases at J; junction bases unmatched: 7. The CDR3 runs to 16 residues. The germline CDR1 and CDR2 sequences are SGHVS and FNYEAQ. The CDR3 here is CASSSRQGSGANVLTF. The part of the CDR3 DNA that was read is TGTGCCAGCAGCTCACGACAGGGATCCGGGGCCAACGTC.

At least ten counts were recorded for this clone. The CDR3 goes on 3 residues after the read ends, and that part is filled in from the germline J gene. This sequence joins TRBV5-5 and TRBJ2-7; tentative D call: TRBD2 (6 bases). This CDR3 spans 13 amino acids. V lost 0 bases, J lost 6 bases, and 10 bases lay in between. Germline V lookup: CDR1 SGHKS, CDR2 YYEKEE (reference sequence). The CDR3: CASSLAGGSEQYF. Partial CDR3 DNA: TGTGCCAGCAGCTTGGCCGGGGGAAGCGAG.

This clone was seen only a few times. The read terminates 3 residues before the CDR3 end, so the remaining end is supplied by the germline J gene. The chain uses TRBV18 and TRBJ1-1; possible D gene TRBD1, 6 bases. CDR1 KGHSH and CDR2 LQKENI come from the germline V gene. Trimming stripped 5 bases from V and 0 bases from J, with 16 bases between. The length of the CDR3 is 16 residues. CDR3 residues: CASSERQGRMNTEAFF. The CDR3 bases that were read are TGTGCCAGCTCAGAACGGCAGGGGCGGATGAACACTGAA.

This clone was seen a few times. The sequence runs out 3 residues before the end of the CDR3; the remainder is reconstructed from the germline J gene. J is TRBJ1-2 and V is TRBV6-1, with D unresolved. Germline V gene data show CDR1 as MNHNS and CDR2 as SASEGT. V lost 4 bases, J lost 3 bases, and 9 bases lay in between. This CDR3 spans 13 amino acids. The CDR3 bases that were read are TGTGCCAGCAGTGTAGACACGTACTATGGC. Translation: CASSVDTYYG. The whole CDR3 protein reads CASSVDTYYGYTF.

This clone came up many times. The sequenced CDR3 bases are TGTGCCAGCAGCCTCGGACTAGCGGACTTCTACGAG. It translates to CASSLGLADFYE. The CDR3 in its entirety is CASSLGLADFYEQYF. The gene calls are TRBV7-3 and TRBJ2-7; 10 bases are a match to TRBD2. From the germline J gene comes the end of the CDR3, since the read stops 3 residues before it. CDR1 SGHTA and CDR2 FQGTGA come from the germline V gene. This CDR3 has 15 residues. V lost 5 bases to trimming and J lost 3 bases; unmatched junction nucleotides: 7.

This clone was counted many times. CDR3 sequence reads: CASSTLRTGMNTEAFF. The CDR3 bases that were read are TGCGCCAGCAGCACTCTTAGGACAGGTATGAACACTGAA. The gene calls are TRBV5-1 and TRBJ1-1; TRBD1 agrees at 7 bases. With the read ending 3 residues before the CDR3 end, the germline J gene is used to fill in that end. The V and J ends lost 4 bases and 0 bases, in that order; junction bases with no gene match: 9. Germline CDR1 SGHRS, CDR2 YFSETQ. The CDR3 is 16 amino acids.

This clone was seen at least ten times. The read terminates 3 residues before the CDR3 end, so the remaining end is supplied by the germline J gene. The chain combines TRBV7-9 with TRBJ1-2; D unresolved. The V gene lost 3 bases and the J gene lost 6 bases, with 17 bases spanning the gap. This CDR3 contains 15 residues. In germline, CDR1 is SEHNR, CDR2 FQNEAQ (reference sequence). The CDR3 reads CASSFLGQGYDGYTF. The sequenced CDR3 bases are TGTGCCAGCAGCTTTCTTGGCCAAGGGTACGATGGC.

This clone was seen ten or more times. CDR3 sequence reads: CASRSSGGTDTQYF. The CDR3 bases that were read are TGTGCCAGCAGGTCTAGCGGGGGCACAGATACG. V gene TRBV2 combines with J gene TRBJ2-3; TRBD2 matches at 9 bases. Read data end 3 residues before the CDR3 end; the end is taken from the germline J gene. Germline trimming cut 6 bases from V and 1 base from J; bases unmatched to any gene: 2. The CDR3 runs to 14 residues. In germline, CDR1 is SNHLY, CDR2 FYNNEI. The full variable domain, with the rest looked up from reference TRBV2 and TRBJ2-3, is EPEVTQTPSHQVTQMGQEVILRCVPISNHLYFYWYRQILGQKVEFLVSFYNNEISEKSEIFDDQFSVERPDGSNFTLKIRSTKLEDSAMYFCASRSSGGTDTQYFGPGTRLTVL.

As concerns this clone: The missing CDR3 end, 3 residues past where the read stops, is filled in from the germline J gene. The rearrangement uses TRBV7-2 and TRBJ2-1; 9 bases agree with TRBD2. The CDR3 is 14 residues long. CDR1 SGHTA and CDR2 FQGNSA come from the germline V gene. V lost 5 bases, J lost 5 bases, and 4 bases stayed unmatched. CDR3 amino acids: CASSPASGDNEQFF. The sequenced part of the CDR3 DNA is TGTGCCAGCAGCCCGGCTAGCGGGGACAATGAG. Combining the CDR3 with reference TRBV7-2 and TRBJ2-1 gives the whole variable domain GAGVSQSPSNKVTEKGKDVELRCDPISGHTALYWYRQSLGQGLEFLIYFQGNSAPDKSGLPSDRFSAERTGGSVSTLTIQRTQQEDSAVYLCASSPASGDNEQFFGPGTRLTVL.

This clone was seen ten or more times. The read finishes 3 residues shy of the CDR3 end, and the germline J gene is used to complete it. The chain links TRBV19 to TRBJ2-5, with D tentatively TRBD2 (6 bases). Trimming cost V 4 bases and J 5 bases, with 11 bases left between them. Looked up from germline, CDR1 is LNHDA and CDR2 is SQIVND (reference sequence). CDR3 length: 13 amino acids. The sequenced CDR3 bases are TGTGCCAGTAGTACCCTAGCGCAGGAGACC. Translated: CASSTLAQET. The full-length CDR3 reads as CASSTLAQETQYF.

This clone was recorded many times. The read ends 3 residues early relative to the CDR3; the germline J gene fills the gap. This chain links TRBV18 with TRBJ1-5, with 7 bases fitting TRBD1. Per the germline V gene, CDR1 is KGHSH and CDR2 is LQKENI. The trim removed 3 bases at V and 4 bases at J, leaving 3 bases unmatched. The CDR3 has 14 residues. This CDR3 is CASSPTGENQPQHF. Partial CDR3 DNA: TGTGCCAGCTCACCTACAGGGGAGAATCAGCCC.

This clone was seen many times. The read finishes 3 residues shy of the CDR3 end, and the germline J gene is used to complete it. V and J are TRBV20-1 and TRBJ1-1, with D maybe TRBD1 (6 bases). The CDR3 runs to 15 residues. Trimming pared 2 bases from V and 0 bases from J, leaving 13 bases between. Germline V gives CDR1 DFQATT, CDR2 SNEGSKA (reference sequence). The CDR3 DNA, read in part, is TGCAGTGCTAGAACGGTGGACAGTATGAACACTGAA. It is translated as CSARTVDSMNTE. The CDR3 reads in full as CSARTVDSMNTEAFF.

In regard to this clone: Read coverage stops 3 residues before the CDR3 terminus; the germline J gene supplies the remainder. This chain links TRBV5-1 with TRBJ2-3; TRBD2 aligns across 8 bases. CDR3 size: 16 residues. Germline V gene data show CDR1 as SGHRS and CDR2 as YFSETQ. The CDR3 reads CASSLAGGAPQETQYF. The DNA read from the CDR3 is TGCGCCAGCAGCTTGGCCGGGGGGGCCCCCCAAGAGACG.

This clone was counted ten times or more. The read falls 3 residues short of the CDR3 end, and the missing part is taken from the germline J gene. The chain carries TRBV5-1 and TRBJ1-6; no clear D. Deletions cut 3 bases from V and 0 bases from J, with 10 bases between. The CDR3 spans 16 residues. The germline gives CDR1 SGHRS, CDR2 YFSETQ. The CDR3 bases that were read are TGCGCCAGCAGCTACGGGGAGAGCTCCTATAATTCACCC. Its translation is CASSYGESSYNSP. Given in full, the CDR3 is CASSYGESSYNSPLHF.

This clone was found a few times. The read comes to an end 3 residues before the CDR3 does, leaving the germline J gene to fill in the end. This chain connects TRBV30 to TRBJ2-2, with 8 bases fitting TRBD1. Germline-derived CDR1 and CDR2 are GTSNPN and SVGIG (reference sequence). The CDR3 has 14 amino acids. The CDR3 reads CAWSSTGVREKLFF. The covered CDR3 bases are TGTGCCTGGAGTTCGACAGGGGTTCGAGAAAAG.

In its sample, this clone was seen many times. The read ends 3 residues early relative to the CDR3; the germline J gene fills the gap. The rearrangement joins TRBV7-2 to TRBJ1-1; 8 bases align to TRBD1. Germline-derived CDR1 and CDR2 are SGHTA and FQGNSA. The V segment lost 7 bases and the J segment 5 bases; nucleotides outside the gene matches: 3. CDR3 size: 12 residues. The CDR3 spells CASKQGATEAFF. CDR3 DNA, as far as it was read: TGTGCCAGCAAGCAGGGGGCTACTGAA.

This clone was detected many times. The missing CDR3 end, 3 residues past where the read stops, is filled in from the germline J gene. The gene calls are TRBV7-2 and TRBJ2-5; D is perhaps TRBD2 (5 bases). The CDR3 has 13 residues. Looked up from germline, CDR1 is SGHTA and CDR2 is FQGNSA. V was pared by 0 bases and J by 3 bases, with 5 bases between. The CDR3 bases that were read are TGTGCCAGCAGCTTAGCGAGGGAAGAGACC. Protein: CASSLAREET. In full, the CDR3 reads CASSLAREETQYF.